This is a list of T cell receptor beta chains from one sample in a study of blood T cell repertoires in COVID-19. Here immunoSEQ multiplex PCR was the method, and the copy in TCRdb shows in-frame clones only, minus some. Among hundreds of thousands of clones listed, 88% were seen once. Sequenced input: peripheral blood. Receptors were obtained from a human donor in a cohort sampled during active COVID-19. Both conserved end residues are part of each CDR3. D genes are given only for firm matches.

>TRBJ1-4|TRBV27|-
CASSFSGGTHEKLFF
>TRBJ2-1|TRBV9|TRBD2
CASSTSGTYNEQFF
>TRBJ2-7|TRBV7-2|TRBD2
CASSLSGRAWDEQYF
>TRBJ2-7|TRBV28|-
CASRMTVDSYEQYF
>TRBJ1-6|TRBV11-3|TRBD1
CASSPRGQDNSPLHF
>TRBJ2-5|TRBV3-1/TRBV3-2|-
CASSQGSGFDQETQYF
>TRBJ1-5|TRBV7-2|TRBD1
CASSSRTGDQPQHF
>TRBJ2-7|TRBV15|-
CATSRDRASAPGAQYF
>TRBJ2-5|TRBV3-1/TRBV3-2|TRBD1
CASSLGQDGAQYF
>TRBJ2-7|TRBV28|-
CASSLPSHEQYF
>TRBJ1-3|TRBV19|-
CASSIWSSGNTIYF
>TRBJ2-7|TRBV4-2|TRBD1
CASSPPGTGGHEQYF
>TRBJ1-1|TRBV6-5|TRBD1
CASSYDREDTEAFF
>TRBJ2-7|TRBV19|-
CASSTPREGAFREQYF
>TRBJ2-5|TRBV7-3|-
CASSLDPGFQETQYF
>TRBJ2-7|TRBV6-5|-
CASSYFRGEQYF
>TRBJ2-7|TRBV28|-
CASSFNRFGRDGEQYF
>TRBJ1-1|TRBV5-8|-
CASSPDTEAFF
>TRBJ1-1|TRBV6-6|TRBD1
CASSYTGRGPATEAFF
>TRBJ1-2|TRBV4-1|-
CASSQEGQGSYGYTF